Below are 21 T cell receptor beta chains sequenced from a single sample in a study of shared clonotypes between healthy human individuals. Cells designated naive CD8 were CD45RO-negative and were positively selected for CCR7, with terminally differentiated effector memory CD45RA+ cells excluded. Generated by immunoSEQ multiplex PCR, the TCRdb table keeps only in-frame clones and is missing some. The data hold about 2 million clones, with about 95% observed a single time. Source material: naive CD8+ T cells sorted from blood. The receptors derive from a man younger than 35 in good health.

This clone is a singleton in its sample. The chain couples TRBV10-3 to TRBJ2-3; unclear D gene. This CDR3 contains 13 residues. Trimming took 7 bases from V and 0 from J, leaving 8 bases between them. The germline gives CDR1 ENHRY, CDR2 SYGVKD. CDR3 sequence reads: CAINPESTDTQYF. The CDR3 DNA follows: TGTGCCATCAATCCGGAAAGCACAGATACGCAGTATTTT.

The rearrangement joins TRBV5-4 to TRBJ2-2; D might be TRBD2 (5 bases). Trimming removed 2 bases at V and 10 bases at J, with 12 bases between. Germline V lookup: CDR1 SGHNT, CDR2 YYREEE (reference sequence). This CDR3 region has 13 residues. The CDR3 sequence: CASSFITGEELFF. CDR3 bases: TGTGCCAGCAGCTTTATCACCGGGGAGGAGCTGTTTTTT.

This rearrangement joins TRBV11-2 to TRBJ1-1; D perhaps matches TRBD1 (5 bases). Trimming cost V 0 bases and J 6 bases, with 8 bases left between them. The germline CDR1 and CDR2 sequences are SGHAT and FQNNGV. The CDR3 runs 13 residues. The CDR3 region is CASSLDTGPEAFF. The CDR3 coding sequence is TGTGCCAGCAGCTTAGACACGGGGCCTGAAGCTTTCTTT.

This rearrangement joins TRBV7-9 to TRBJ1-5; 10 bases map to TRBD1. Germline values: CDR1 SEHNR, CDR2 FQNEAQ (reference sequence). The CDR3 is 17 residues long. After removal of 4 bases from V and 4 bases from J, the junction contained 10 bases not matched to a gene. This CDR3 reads CASSSGTGASRNQPQHF. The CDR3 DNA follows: TGTGCCAGCAGCTCCGGGACAGGGGCAAGTAGGAATCAGCCCCAGCATTTT.

CDR3 sequence (DNA): TGTGCCAGCTCACCAGGGTTCGGACAGGGCGGCGGAGAGACCCAGTACTTC. Amino acids: CASSPGFGQGGGETQYF. The chain carries TRBV18 and TRBJ2-5; 8 bases align to TRBD1. From germline, CDR1 is KGHSH and CDR2 LQKENI. J lost 4 bases, V lost 2 bases, and 12 bases had no gene match. The CDR3 runs 17 residues. Filled out from reference TRBV18 and TRBJ2-5, the complete variable domain reads NAGVMQNPRHLVRRRGQEARLRCSPMKGHSHVYWYRQLPEEGLKFMVYLQKENIIDESGMPKERFSAEFPKEGPSILRIQQVVRGDSAAYFCASSPGFGQGGGETQYFGPGTRLLVL.

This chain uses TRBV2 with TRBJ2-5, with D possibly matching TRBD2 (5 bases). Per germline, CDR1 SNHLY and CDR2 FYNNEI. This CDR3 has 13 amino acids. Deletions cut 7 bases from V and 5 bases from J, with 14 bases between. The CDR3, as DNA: TGTGCCAGCAACCCACTAACGGGGGAGACCCAGTACTTC. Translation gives CASNPLTGETQYF.

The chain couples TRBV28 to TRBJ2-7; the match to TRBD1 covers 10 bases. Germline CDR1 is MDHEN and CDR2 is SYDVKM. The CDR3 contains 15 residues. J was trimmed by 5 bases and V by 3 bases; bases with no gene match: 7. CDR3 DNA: TGTGCCAGCAGTTTTTCGGGACAGGGGATCGACGAGCAGTACTTC. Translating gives CASSFSGQGIDEQYF. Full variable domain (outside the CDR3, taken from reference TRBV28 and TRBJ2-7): DVKVTQSSRYLVKRTGEKVFLECVQDMDHENMFWYRQDPGLGLRLIYFSYDVKMKEKGDIPEGYSVSREKKERFSLILESASTNQTSMYLCASSFSGQGIDEQYFGPGTRLTVT.

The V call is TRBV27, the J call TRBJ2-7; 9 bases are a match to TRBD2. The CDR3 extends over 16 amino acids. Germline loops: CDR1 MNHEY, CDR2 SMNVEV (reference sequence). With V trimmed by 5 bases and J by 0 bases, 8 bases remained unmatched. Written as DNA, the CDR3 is TGTGCCAGCAGTCCCTCTAGCGGGGAGACCTCCTACGAGCAGTACTTC. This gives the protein CASSPSSGETSYEQYF.

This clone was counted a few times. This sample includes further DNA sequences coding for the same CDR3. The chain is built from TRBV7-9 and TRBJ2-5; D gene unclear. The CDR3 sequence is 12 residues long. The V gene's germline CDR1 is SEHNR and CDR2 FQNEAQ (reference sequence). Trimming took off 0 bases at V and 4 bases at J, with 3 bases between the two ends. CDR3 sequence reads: CASSLARETQYF. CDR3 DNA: TGTGCCAGCAGCTTAGCGAGAGAGACCCAGTACTTC.

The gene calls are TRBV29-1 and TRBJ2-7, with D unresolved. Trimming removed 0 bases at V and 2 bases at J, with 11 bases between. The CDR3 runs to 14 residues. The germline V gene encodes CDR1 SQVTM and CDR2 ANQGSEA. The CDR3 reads CSVEDGDGPYEQYF. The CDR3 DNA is TGCAGCGTTGAAGATGGCGACGGCCCCTACGAGCAGTACTTC.

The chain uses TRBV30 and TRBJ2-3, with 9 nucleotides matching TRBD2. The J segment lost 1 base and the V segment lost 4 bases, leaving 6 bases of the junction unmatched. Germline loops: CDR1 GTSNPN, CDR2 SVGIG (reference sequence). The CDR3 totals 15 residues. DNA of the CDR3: TGTGCCTGGACCGGTAGCGGGGGTGGCACAGATACGCAGTATTTT. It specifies CAWTGSGGGTDTQYF.

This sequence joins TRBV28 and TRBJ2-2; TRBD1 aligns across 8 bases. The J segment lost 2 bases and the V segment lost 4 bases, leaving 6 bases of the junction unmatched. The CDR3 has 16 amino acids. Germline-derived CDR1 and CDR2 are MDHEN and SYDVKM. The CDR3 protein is CASSSTPGGNTGELFF. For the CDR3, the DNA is TGTGCCAGCAGTTCCACACCAGGGGGCAACACCGGGGAGCTGTTTTTT.

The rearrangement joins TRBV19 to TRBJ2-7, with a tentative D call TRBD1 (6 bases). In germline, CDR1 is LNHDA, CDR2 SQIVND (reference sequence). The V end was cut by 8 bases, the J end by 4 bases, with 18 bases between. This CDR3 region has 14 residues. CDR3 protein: CASAWGTPGYEQYF. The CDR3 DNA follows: TGTGCCAGTGCTTGGGGGACACCAGGATACGAGCAGTACTTC. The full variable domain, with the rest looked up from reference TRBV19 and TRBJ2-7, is DGGITQSPKYLFRKEGQNVTLSCEQNLNHDAMYWYRQDPGQGLRLIYYSQIVNDFQKGDIAEGYSVSREKKESFPLTVTSAQKNPTAFYLCASAWGTPGYEQYFGPGTRLTVT.

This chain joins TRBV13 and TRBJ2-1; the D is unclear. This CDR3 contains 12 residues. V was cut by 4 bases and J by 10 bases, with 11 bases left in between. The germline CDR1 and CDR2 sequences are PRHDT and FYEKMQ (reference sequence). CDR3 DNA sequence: TGTGCCAGCAGCTCGGGCCTCCCCGAGCAGTTCTTC. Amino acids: CASSSGLPEQFF.

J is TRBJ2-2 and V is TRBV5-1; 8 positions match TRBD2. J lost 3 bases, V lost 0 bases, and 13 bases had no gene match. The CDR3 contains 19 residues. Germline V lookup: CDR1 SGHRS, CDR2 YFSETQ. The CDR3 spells CASSLAGFLGRGDTGELFF. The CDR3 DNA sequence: TGCGCCAGCAGCTTGGCCGGGTTTCTCGGGAGGGGCGACACCGGGGAGCTGTTTTTT.

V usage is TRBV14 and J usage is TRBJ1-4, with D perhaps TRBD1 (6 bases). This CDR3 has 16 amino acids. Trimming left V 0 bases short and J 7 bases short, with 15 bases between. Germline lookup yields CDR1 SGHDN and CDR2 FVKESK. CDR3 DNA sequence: TGTGCCAGCAGCCAAGATGCGAGGGGGTTAGGTGAAAAACTGTTTTTT. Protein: CASSQDARGLGEKLFF.

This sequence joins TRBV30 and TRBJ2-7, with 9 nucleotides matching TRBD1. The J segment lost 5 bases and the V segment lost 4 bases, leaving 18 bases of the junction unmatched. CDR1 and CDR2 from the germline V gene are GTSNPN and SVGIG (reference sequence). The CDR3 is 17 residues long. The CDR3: CAWNFDPSNRGRNEQYF. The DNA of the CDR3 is TGTGCCTGGAATTTCGACCCCTCAAACAGGGGGCGGAACGAGCAGTACTTC.

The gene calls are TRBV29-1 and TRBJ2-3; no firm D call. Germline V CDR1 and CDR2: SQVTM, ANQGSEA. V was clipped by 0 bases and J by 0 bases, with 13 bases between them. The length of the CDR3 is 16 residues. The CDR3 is CSVEDFTVTSTDTQYF. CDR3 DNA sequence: TGCAGCGTTGAAGATTTCACGGTAACTAGCACAGATACGCAGTATTTT.

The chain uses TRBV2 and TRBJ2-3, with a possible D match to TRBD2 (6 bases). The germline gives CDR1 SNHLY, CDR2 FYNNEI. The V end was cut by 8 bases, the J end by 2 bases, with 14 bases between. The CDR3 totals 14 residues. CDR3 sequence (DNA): TGTGCCAGCGAGTTAGGGAGGTTCACAGATACGCAGTATTTT. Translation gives CASELGRFTDTQYF.

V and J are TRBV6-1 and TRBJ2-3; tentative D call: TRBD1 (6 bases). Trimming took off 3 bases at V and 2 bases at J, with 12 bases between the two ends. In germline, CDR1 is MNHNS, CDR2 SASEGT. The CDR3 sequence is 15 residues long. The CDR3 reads CASSDWGQFTDTQYF. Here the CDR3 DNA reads TGTGCCAGCAGTGATTGGGGACAATTCACAGATACGCAGTATTTT.

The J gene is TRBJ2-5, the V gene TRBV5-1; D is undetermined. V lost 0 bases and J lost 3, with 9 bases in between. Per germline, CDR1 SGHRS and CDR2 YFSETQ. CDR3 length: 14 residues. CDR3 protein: CASSLVVEEETQYF. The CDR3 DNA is TGCGCCAGCAGCTTGGTTGTCGAAGAAGAGACCCAGTACTTC.